One sample yielded the 6 T cell receptor beta chains listed below, sequenced in a study of blood T cell repertoires in COVID-19. Sequencing used immunoSEQ multiplex PCR; TCRdb keeps in-frame clones, though not all of them. This sample carries 200,000 to 300,000 clones, approximately 82% of them seen once, and the ten largest clones take under 2.5%. The sequenced sample consisted of peripheral blood. These receptors all come from a man in his forties who had recovered from COVID-19.

Notes on this clone: The junction shows a germline mismatch at one end, possibly a read error. The CDR3 region is CASSAPSGGRGNEQFF. CDR3 DNA sequence: TGTGCCAGCTCAGCACCTTCAGGGGGGCGAGGCAATGAGCAGTTCTTC. The chain carries TRBV18 and TRBJ2-1; D might be TRBD1 (7 bases). This CDR3 region has 16 residues. The germline V gene encodes CDR1 KGHSH and CDR2 LQKENI.

V and J are TRBV5-1 and TRBJ2-5; 9 bases are shared with TRBD1. CDR3 size: 17 residues. Germline V gives CDR1 SGHRS, CDR2 YFSETQ. The ends lost 4 bases at V and 1 base at J; junction bases unmatched: 11. CDR3 bases: TGCGCCAGCAGCCTGGGGTGGGACAGGGCACTCCAAGAGACCCAGTACTTC. Residues: CASSLGWDRALQETQYF.

The chain couples TRBV7-2 to TRBJ1-6; D gene unclear. Germline V lookup: CDR1 SGHTA, CDR2 FQGNSA. The V end lost 2 bases, the J end lost 7 bases, and 12 bases lay between the germline ends. The CDR3 covers 15 residues. CDR3 bases: TGTGCCAGCAGCTTAAAGCCGGGTTCAAATTCACCCCTCCACTTT. Encoded protein: CASSLKPGSNSPLHF.

This clone came up once. This chain joins TRBV30 and TRBJ2-1; D unclear. The CDR3 covers 11 residues. Germline CDR1 is GTSNPN and CDR2 is SVGIG (reference sequence). V lost 3 bases, J lost 7 bases, and 7 bases lay in between. CDR3 sequence: CAWSRLNEQFF. CDR3 nucleotides: TGTGCCTGGAGCCGTCTGAATGAGCAGTTCTTC.

The J gene is TRBJ2-2, the V gene TRBV19; possible D gene TRBD2, 6 bases. The CDR3 has 15 amino acids. Trimming stripped 7 bases from V and 4 bases from J, with 16 bases between. Germline V gives CDR1 LNHDA, CDR2 SQIVND (reference sequence). This chain's CDR3 is CASTLSGAGTGELFF. In DNA form, the CDR3 reads TGTGCCAGTACCCTTAGCGGAGCTGGCACCGGGGAGCTGTTTTTT.

The chain is built from TRBV30 and TRBJ2-7; D gene ambiguous. Per the germline V gene, CDR1 is GTSNPN and CDR2 is SVGIG (reference sequence). There are 15 residues in the CDR3. The V end lost 4 bases, the J end lost 5 bases, and 21 bases lay between the germline ends. The CDR3 region has the DNA TGTGCCTGGACCACCCCGACTTTGGGTTTCCACGAGCAGTACTTC. It is translated as CAWTTPTLGFHEQYF.